A single sample is the source of the 7 T cell receptor beta chains below, sequenced in a study of blood T cells in healthy people across ages. Combining a sample-barcoded 5' primer with a J-beta primer mix, a second PCR ran for roughly 7 to 11 cycles. A single record per CDR3 protein comes from TCRdb applying MiXCR to the 5' RACE reads. Of some 1.4 million distinct CDR3 sequences in the sample, 42% were seen once. Material for sequencing was blood. The receptor set was obtained from a woman between 18 and 30 years old in good health.

This clonotype was found a few times. The chain has TRBV2 and TRBJ2-5; D remains unclear. V lost 6 bases to trimming and J lost 1 base, with 12 bases between them. Germline V gives CDR1 SNHLY, CDR2 FYNNEI. This CDR3 region has 14 residues. The CDR3: CASSSDIPQETQYF. The DNA for the CDR3 is TGTGCCAGCAGCTCCGACATTCCCCAAGAGACCCAGTACTTC.

This chain uses TRBV15 with TRBJ1-5; D is unclear. CDR1 and CDR2 (germline): LNHNV, YYDKDF (reference sequence). V shed 0 bases and J shed 5 bases, with 5 bases lying between them. This CDR3 spans 13 amino acids. The CDR3 DNA follows: TGTGCCACCAGCAGAGATCTTGATCAGCCCCAGCATTTT. This translates into CATSRDLDQPQHF.

This clonotype was seen many times. The CDR3 protein is CAISERDDYGYTF. DNA of the CDR3: TGTGCCATCAGTGAGAGAGATGACTATGGCTACACCTTC. This chain connects TRBV10-3 to TRBJ1-2; D remains unclear. The CDR3 consists of 13 residues. V lost 2 bases and J lost 3, with 7 bases in between. The germline V gene has CDR1 ENHRY and CDR2 SYGVKD.

The genes are TRBV20-1 and TRBJ1-6, with TRBD1 matching over 10 bases. There are 17 residues in the CDR3. The V gene end was trimmed by 3 bases and the J gene end by 6 bases; junction bases not matched to a gene: 11. Germline CDR1 is DFQATT and CDR2 is SNEGSKA (reference sequence). The CDR3 loop is CSASPGQGSRGNSPLHF. CDR3 sequence (DNA): TGCAGTGCTAGCCCGGGACAGGGGAGTAGGGGTAATTCACCCCTCCACTTT.

V gene TRBV27 combines with J gene TRBJ2-5, with D possibly being TRBD1 (5 bases). CDR1 and CDR2 from the germline V gene are MNHEY and SMNVEV (reference sequence). The V gene lost 0 bases and the J gene lost 5 bases, with 19 bases spanning the gap. The length of the CDR3 is 17 residues. For the CDR3, the DNA is TGTGCCAGCAGTTTATCGTTTCGGCCAGGGCCAGGGGAGACCCAGTACTTC. Translating gives CASSLSFRPGPGETQYF.

The CDR3 DNA follows: TGTGCCATCAGTGAAGTGGGGGTGACGGATACGCAGTATTTT. Translation: CAISEVGVTDTQYF. The chain has TRBV10-3 and TRBJ2-3; D possibly matches TRBD1 or TRBD2 (5 bases each). V was cut by 3 bases and J by 6 bases, with 13 bases left in between. The CDR3 extends over 14 amino acids. Germline V gives CDR1 ENHRY, CDR2 SYGVKD.

For this clonotype: A clone one base away is much larger, so this may be a read error. The chain uses TRBV7-2 and TRBJ2-5; no clear D gene. The J call may be incorrect, as the DNA end agrees better with TRBJ2-7. Germline assignment: CDR1 SGHTA and CDR2 FQGNSA. CDR3 length equals 13 residues. CDR3 sequence (DNA): TGTGCCGGCAGCCCAGACGGGTACTACGAGCAGTACTTC. Its protein product is CAGSPDGYYEQYF.